This entry features one TCR beta chain sequence. Its antigen is still unknown. Time point described: week 3, after first cycle of checkpoint inhibitor. The CD3+ CD4- CD8+ CD45RA- CD45RO-high CD27- CCR7- memory phenotype defined TIE cells. This sample is drawn from a study of blood T cell dynamics during melanoma immunotherapy. The V gene lost 4 bases and the J gene lost 0 bases, with 13 bases spanning the gap. Germline V lookup: CDR1 SGDLS, CDR2 YYNGEE. The CDR3 extends over 15 amino acids. Profiling relied on immunoSEQ multiplex PCR, and the TCRdb table lists in-frame clones only, not all of them. There are nearly 850 clones in the sample; approximately 80% occur only once, and over 9.5% lies in the top ten. Study observations and caveats: The most clonal sorted CD8+ subset, immune-effector cells, was closest to cell-free DNA CDR3 sequences.

The input for sequencing was CD8+ T cells from blood, taken from a patient treated with checkpoint blockade. The clonotype was recovered from a human donor with melanoma. The chain joins TRBV9 to TRBJ1-2, with D maybe TRBD1 (5 bases). The CDR3 sequence: CASSQMGGSNYGYTF. In DNA form, the CDR3 reads TGTGCCAGCAGCCAAATGGGGGGGTCTAACTATGGCTACACCTTC.